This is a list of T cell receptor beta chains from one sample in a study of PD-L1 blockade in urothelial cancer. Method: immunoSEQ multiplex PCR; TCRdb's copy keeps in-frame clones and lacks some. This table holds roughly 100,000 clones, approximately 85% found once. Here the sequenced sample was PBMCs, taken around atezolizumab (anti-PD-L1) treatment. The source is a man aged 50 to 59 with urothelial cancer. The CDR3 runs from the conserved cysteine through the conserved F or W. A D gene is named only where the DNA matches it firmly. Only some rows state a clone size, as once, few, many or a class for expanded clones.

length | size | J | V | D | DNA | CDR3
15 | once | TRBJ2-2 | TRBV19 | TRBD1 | TGTGCCAGTAGTGACAGGGAATTTCCGAATACGGAGCTGTTTTTT | CASSDREFPNTELFF
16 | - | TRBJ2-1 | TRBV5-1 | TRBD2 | TGCGCCAGCAGCTTGGGGGGCGGGAGTTCCTACAATGAGCAGTTCTTC | CASSLGGGSSYNEQFF
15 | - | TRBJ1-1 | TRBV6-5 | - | TGTGCCAGCATGAGGACGGGGGTGCGATCCGCTGAAGCTTTCTTT | CASMRTGVRSAEAFF
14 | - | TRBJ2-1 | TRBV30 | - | TGTGCCTGGAGCCTGATGACAGTTCGGAGCGAGCAGTTCTTC | CAWSLMTVRSEQFF
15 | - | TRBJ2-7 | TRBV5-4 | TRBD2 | TGTGCCAGCAGCCCGCTAGCGGGAGGCGTCTACGAGCAGTACTTC | CASSPLAGGVYEQYF
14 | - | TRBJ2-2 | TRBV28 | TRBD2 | TGTGCCAGCAGAGCGGGAGGGAATACCGGGGAGCTGTTTTTT | CASRAGGNTGELFF
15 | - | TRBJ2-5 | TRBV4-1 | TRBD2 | TGCGCCAGCAGCCAAGCGGCGACTAGCGTGGAGACCCAGTACTTC | CASSQAATSVETQYF
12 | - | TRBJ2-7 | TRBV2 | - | TGTGCCAGCAGTGACCGCGGGTACGAGCAGTACTTC | CASSDRGYEQYF
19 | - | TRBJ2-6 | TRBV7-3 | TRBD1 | TGTGCCAGCAGCACCCGAGGACAGGGATGGAGCTCTGGGGCCAACGTCCTGACTTTC | CASSTRGQGWSSGANVLTF
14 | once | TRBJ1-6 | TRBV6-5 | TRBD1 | TGTGCCAGCAGCCCCCGACAGGGGTCGTGGGCCCTCCACTTT | CASSPRQGSWALHF
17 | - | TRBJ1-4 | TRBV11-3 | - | TGTGCCAGCAGCGCCCTGGGGGACATAGTACCAGATGAAAAACTGTTTTTT | CASSALGDIVPDEKLFF
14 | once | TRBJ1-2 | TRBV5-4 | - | TGTGCCAGCCAGCCGAGCCAGGGGAACTATGGCTACACCTTC | CASQPSQGNYGYTF